This passage covers 5 T cell receptor beta chains from one sample sequenced in a study of T cell changes during pregnancy in multiple sclerosis. The table came from immunoSEQ multiplex PCR; TCRdb's copy has only in-frame clones and leaves some out. The table records about 49,000 clones, around 87% of them present only once. The source was peripheral blood, collected after pregnancy. These receptors all stem from a female donor in good health, enrolled as a control in a pregnancy study.

The chain joins TRBV11-2 to TRBJ2-1; TRBD2 matches 13 bases. Per germline, CDR1 SGHAT and CDR2 FQNNGV. This CDR3 comprises 15 residues. V shed 4 bases, J shed 8 bases, and the junction held 5 bases outside the gene matches. CDR3 nucleotide sequence: TGTGCCAGCAGCTCACTAGCGGGGGGGCCTTATGAGCAGTTCTTC. Encoded protein: CASSSLAGGPYEQFF.

The chain recombines TRBV13 with TRBJ2-7, with 7 positions matching TRBD1. J gave up 2 bases and V 5 bases, and 6 bases lay outside the gene matches. The CDR3 loop spans 14 amino acids. CDR1 is PRHDT, CDR2 FYEKMQ, per germline (reference sequence). The CDR3 region has the DNA TGTGCCAGCAGCCCTAACAGGGGACCCTACGAGCAGTACTTC. Protein sequence: CASSPNRGPYEQYF.

The chain recombines TRBV7-2 with TRBJ2-3; D is unresolved. Trimming removed 0 bases from V and 9 bases from J, with 13 bases in between. The CDR3 has 14 amino acids. The germline gives CDR1 SGHTA, CDR2 FQGNSA. The CDR3 loop is CASSLAAPESTQYF. DNA of the CDR3: TGTGCCAGCAGCTTAGCTGCCCCGGAGTCGACGCAGTATTTT.

Remarks on this clone: Other nucleotide sequences in the sample specify the same CDR3. The chain links TRBV5-6 to TRBJ1-3; 8 positions match TRBD1. The trim removed 1 base at V and 4 bases at J, leaving 4 bases unmatched. The CDR3 is 15 amino acids. CDR1 and CDR2 from the germline V gene are SGHDT and YYEEEE. CDR3 DNA sequence: TGTGCCAGCAGCTTGAGGACAGGGAGCGGAAACACCATATATTTT. This translates into CASSLRTGSGNTIYF.

The rearrangement links TRBV6-4 to TRBJ2-3, with D possibly matching TRBD2 (6 bases). Germline CDR1 reads MRHNA; CDR2 reads SNTAGT. CDR3 length: 14 residues. The V and J ends lost 8 bases and 0 bases respectively, with 12 bases between them. The DNA of the CDR3 is TGTGCCAGCGCTCCCGGGGGTAGCACAGATACGCAGTATTTT. Protein sequence: CASAPGGSTDTQYF.